This entry lists 27 T cell receptor beta chains sequenced from one sample in a study of blood T cell repertoires in COVID-19. Repertoires were generated with immunoSEQ multiplex PCR, while TCRdb's copy carries only in-frame clones and drops some. The data contain some 40,000 clones, roughly 90% of them singletons. Sequencing was carried out using peripheral blood. The origin of the receptors is a man between 65 and 85 years old with active COVID-19.

This sequence joins TRBV7-2 and TRBJ2-2; D uncertain. Germline V gene lookup returns CDR1 SGHTA and CDR2 FQGNSA. The CDR3 runs to 16 residues. Trimming left V 1 base short and J 0 bases short, with 9 bases between. The CDR3 bases are TGTGCCAGCAGCTTAGGAGTGACAACGAACACCGGGGAGCTGTTTTTT. Translated, it gives CASSLGVTTNTGELFF.

The chain employs TRBV19 and TRBJ2-7, with 9 bases matching TRBD1. V was clipped by 1 base and J by 5 bases; unmatched bases: 6. The CDR3 contains 15 residues. Germline V gives CDR1 LNHDA, CDR2 SQIVND (reference sequence). CDR3 sequence reads: CASSIGGQGSNEQYF. As DNA, the CDR3 is TGTGCCAGTAGTATAGGGGGACAGGGTTCAAACGAGCAGTACTTC.

The chain has TRBV2 and TRBJ2-3, with 13 bases matching TRBD2. Looked up from germline, CDR1 is SNHLY and CDR2 is FYNNEI. The J segment lost 10 bases and the V segment lost 5 bases, leaving 12 bases of the junction unmatched. This CDR3 contains 16 residues. CDR3: CASSPGLAGHLEPQYF. The CDR3 DNA is TGTGCCAGCAGTCCGGGACTAGCGGGGCACCTTGAGCCGCAGTATTTT. The full variable domain, completed using reference TRBV2 and TRBJ2-3, is EPEVTQTPSHQVTQMGQEVILRCVPISNHLYFYWYRQILGQKVEFLVSFYNNEISEKSEIFDDQFSVERPDGSNFTLKIRSTKLEDSAMYFCASSPGLAGHLEPQYFGPGTRLTVL.

The J gene is TRBJ2-6, the V gene TRBV30; a possible D gene is TRBD1 (5 bases). The CDR3 has 14 residues. Looked up from germline, CDR1 is GTSNPN and CDR2 is SVGIG (reference sequence). V gave up 4 bases and J gave up 2 bases, with 9 bases separating them. This chain's CDR3 is CAWTWGPGANVLTF. For the CDR3, the DNA is TGTGCCTGGACGTGGGGCCCTGGGGCCAACGTCCTGACTTTC.

The rearrangement joins TRBV11-2 to TRBJ2-7; 8 bases match TRBD1. V shed 3 bases and J 6 bases; nucleotides not matched to a gene: 7. This CDR3 region has 14 residues. From germline, CDR1 is SGHAT and CDR2 FQNNGV. CDR3 sequence reads: CASSFQSTGGEQYF. Written as DNA, the CDR3 is TGTGCCAGCAGCTTCCAGTCCACAGGGGGCGAGCAGTACTTC.

The count of this clone is one. The V gene is TRBV5-4, the J gene TRBJ2-1; D is perhaps TRBD1 (9 bases). Trimming stripped 4 bases from V and 1 base from J, with 15 bases between. This CDR3 has 16 amino acids. Germline CDR1 SGHNT, CDR2 YYREEE (reference sequence). The CDR3 DNA reads as TGTGCCAGCAGCGCGGGGGGACAGGGTTCCTACAATGAGCAGTTCTTC. It translates to CASSAGGQGSYNEQFF. The full variable domain, with the rest looked up from reference TRBV5-4 and TRBJ2-1, is ETGVTQSPTHLIKTRGQQVTLRCSSQSGHNTVSWYQQALGQGPQFIFQYYREEENGRGNFPPRFSGLQFPNYSSELNVNALELDDSALYLCASSAGGQGSYNEQFFGPGTRLTVL.

The chain has TRBV24-1 and TRBJ2-1; 7 nucleotides match TRBD2. Trimming took 0 bases from V and 0 from J; bases not matched to a gene: 1. Per germline, CDR1 KGHDR and CDR2 SFDVKD. The CDR3 length is 16 residues. CDR3 nucleotides: TGTGCCACCAGTGATTTGGTAGCGGGCTCCTACAATGAGCAGTTCTTC. Protein: CATSDLVAGSYNEQFF.

V gene TRBV6-5 combines with J gene TRBJ1-3, with 8 bases matching TRBD1. Germline-derived CDR1 and CDR2 are MNHEY and SVGAGI. The trim removed 6 bases at V and 5 bases at J, leaving 6 bases unmatched. This CDR3 has 14 amino acids. In DNA form, the CDR3 reads TGTGCCAGCAGCTCAGGGGGCAACAGAAACACCATATATTTT. The encoded protein is CASSSGGNRNTIYF.

The chain joins TRBV4-3 to TRBJ2-1; TRBD2 aligns across 7 bases. This CDR3 has 13 amino acids. From germline, CDR1 is LGHNA and CDR2 YSLEER. Germline trimming cut 3 bases from V and 6 bases from J; bases unmatched to any gene: 2. The CDR3 nucleotides are TGCGCCAGCAGCCACGGGAGGATCAATGAGCAGTTCTTC. The encoded protein is CASSHGRINEQFF.

This clone appeared once. The chain combines TRBV20-1 with TRBJ2-2; TRBD2 might be the D (5 bases). The CDR3 runs to 14 residues. V was clipped by 4 bases and J by 7 bases, with 16 bases between them. Per germline, CDR1 DFQATT and CDR2 SNEGSKA (reference sequence). The CDR3 bases are TGCAGTGCTAATGATCGGAGCCGGGGCGGGGAGCTGTTTTTT. Translating it yields CSANDRSRGGELFF.

This clone was observed once. The chain employs TRBV5-8 and TRBJ1-2, with 12 nucleotides matching TRBD1. CDR1 and CDR2 from the germline V gene are SGHTS and YDEGEE. Germline trimming cut 4 bases from V and 5 bases from J; bases unmatched to any gene: 12. The CDR3 is made up of 17 amino acids. The CDR3: CASSRDRGRAASYGYTF. The CDR3, as DNA: TGTGCCAGCAGCCGGGACAGGGGGCGCGCGGCCTCATATGGCTACACCTTC.

CDR3 protein: CASSSRGSGANVLTF. CDR3 nucleotide sequence: TGTGCCAGCAGCTCCCGGGGCTCTGGGGCCAACGTCCTGACTTTC. The chain is built from TRBV13 and TRBJ2-6, with D possibly being TRBD2 (5 bases). This CDR3 has 15 residues. Germline V gene sequence: CDR1 PRHDT, CDR2 FYEKMQ (reference sequence). Trimming shortened V by 4 bases and J by 0 bases, and 7 bases separated the two germline ends.

This chain uses TRBV19 with TRBJ2-4; possibly TRBD2 for D (5 bases). This CDR3 spans 14 amino acids. Trimming cost V 6 bases and J 5 bases, with 14 bases left between them. Looked up from germline, CDR1 is LNHDA and CDR2 is SQIVND (reference sequence). The CDR3 DNA is TGTGCCAGTAGCTCGGGGTGGTCCCAAAACATTCAGTACTTC. Protein: CASSSGWSQNIQYF. Together with reference TRBV19 and TRBJ2-4, the CDR3 gives the full variable domain: DGGITQSPKYLFRKEGQNVTLSCEQNLNHDAMYWYRQDPGQGLRLIYYSQIVNDFQKGDIAEGYSVSREKKESFPLTVTSAQKNPTAFYLCASSSGWSQNIQYFGAGTRLSVL.

The chain joins TRBV7-2 to TRBJ2-7; 10 bases are shared with TRBD1. Losses at the gene ends were 5 bases for V and 4 bases for J; bases not matched to a gene: 11. This CDR3 is built from 16 residues. Germline V gene lookup returns CDR1 SGHTA and CDR2 FQGNSA. DNA for the CDR3: TGTGCCAGCAGCGTGAGGGCCGGGGACAGGGGTTACGAGCAGTACTTC. It encodes CASSVRAGDRGYEQYF.

The DNA of the CDR3 is TGTGCCTGGGGAACGGTACGCGGCTACACCTTC. Translating gives CAWGTVRGYTF. This chain connects TRBV30 to TRBJ1-2; D remains unclear. Trimming shortened V by 5 bases and J by 8 bases, and 12 bases separated the two germline ends. The germline CDR1 and CDR2 sequences are GTSNPN and SVGIG (reference sequence). The length of the CDR3 is 11 residues.

The CDR3 loop reads CASSPASSGANVLTF. As DNA, the CDR3 is TGTGCCAGCAGCCCCGCTAGCTCTGGGGCCAACGTCCTGACTTTC. J is TRBJ2-6 and V is TRBV28, with D unresolved. The CDR3 sequence is 15 residues long. The germline V gene encodes CDR1 MDHEN and CDR2 SYDVKM. With 6 bases removed from V and 0 bases from J, the gap between germline ends came to 9 bases.

V and J are TRBV13 and TRBJ2-3; 10 bases fit TRBD2. With 3 bases clipped from V and 6 bases from J, the junction kept 3 bases outside the gene matches. CDR1 and CDR2 (germline): PRHDT, FYEKMQ (reference sequence). CDR3 length equals 14 residues. CDR3 coding DNA: TGTGCCAGCAGCTTCGGGACTAGCGCGGATACGCAGTATTTT. Encoded protein: CASSFGTSADTQYF.

A note on this clone: The same CDR3 can be traced to other DNA sequences in this sample. The chain is built from TRBV18 and TRBJ2-7, with 8 positions matching TRBD1. Unmatched junction bases numbered 2, after V lost 2 bases and J lost 2 bases. The CDR3 totals 14 residues. From germline, CDR1 is KGHSH and CDR2 LQKENI. The CDR3 is CASSPDRGAYEQYF. The CDR3 DNA follows: TGTGCCAGCTCACCAGACAGGGGTGCCTACGAGCAGTACTTC.

This clone was observed a few times. V usage is TRBV11-2 and J usage is TRBJ2-3, with 8 bases identical to TRBD1. The J segment lost 2 bases and the V segment lost 6 bases, leaving 10 bases of the junction unmatched. Germline lookup yields CDR1 SGHAT and CDR2 FQNNGV. The CDR3 is made up of 16 amino acids. CDR3 sequence reads: CASRAPGQAPTDTQYF. The CDR3 region has the DNA TGTGCCAGCAGAGCGCCGGGACAGGCTCCCACAGATACGCAGTATTTT. The variable domain in full, with the rest retrieved from reference TRBV11-2 and TRBJ2-3, is EAGVAQSPRYKIIEKRQSVAFWCNPISGHATLYWYQQILGQGPKLLIQFQNNGVVDDSQLPKDRFSAERLKGVDSTLKIQPAKLEDSAVYLCASRAPGQAPTDTQYFGPGTRLTVL.

This chain uses TRBV5-5 with TRBJ2-7; TRBD2 matches at 8 bases. CDR3 length equals 15 residues. Germline V lookup: CDR1 SGHKS, CDR2 YYEKEE (reference sequence). The J segment lost 5 bases and the V segment lost 0 bases, leaving 7 bases of the junction unmatched. CDR3 DNA: TGTGCCAGCAGCTTGGGGGGGACTAGTCTCCACGAGCAGTACTTC. Its translation is CASSLGGTSLHEQYF.

This clone was counted between two and nine times. The chain links TRBV18 to TRBJ2-2; a possible D gene is TRBD1 (6 bases). The CDR3 has 15 amino acids. Germline CDR1 KGHSH, CDR2 LQKENI. V lost 0 bases, J lost 5 bases, and 10 bases lay in between. The DNA for the CDR3 is TGTGCCAGCTCACCACCGGTGGGGGCAACCGGGGAGCTGTTTTTT. It is translated as CASSPPVGATGELFF.

This chain joins TRBV28 and TRBJ1-5; D may be TRBD1 (6 bases). The CDR3 is 14 residues long. The germline V gene encodes CDR1 MDHEN and CDR2 SYDVKM. V was cut by 4 bases and J by 6 bases, with 13 bases left in between. The CDR3 protein is CASSSTGSAQPQHF. CDR3 nucleotide sequence: TGTGCCAGCAGTTCAACAGGGTCGGCTCAGCCCCAGCATTTT.

The V gene is TRBV20-1, the J gene TRBJ1-2; no definite D call. The CDR3 extends over 12 amino acids. Germline lookup yields CDR1 DFQATT and CDR2 SNEGSKA (reference sequence). The V and J ends lost 3 bases and 4 bases respectively, with 9 bases between them. The CDR3 DNA reads TGCAGTGCTAGTCGGGAGGTCTATGGCTACACCTTC. Translation gives CSASREVYGYTF.

This chain joins TRBV5-6 and TRBJ2-2, with 9 bases lining up with TRBD2. V shed 0 bases and J 6 bases; nucleotides not matched to a gene: 6. Germline-derived CDR1 and CDR2 are SGHDT and YYEEEE. The CDR3 is 16 amino acids. DNA for the CDR3: TGTGCCAGCAGCTTGGTTAGCGGGAGTTCGGCCGGGGAGCTGTTTTTT. Translated, it gives CASSLVSGSSAGELFF.

CDR3 residues: CASSQSDTGNYTDTQYF. As DNA, the CDR3 is TGTGCCAGCAGCCAATCCGACACAGGTAACTACACAGATACGCAGTATTTT. V is TRBV3-1 (or the pseudogene TRBV3-2) and J is TRBJ2-3, with D perhaps TRBD1 (5 bases). Trimming stripped 2 bases from V and 2 bases from J, with 17 bases between. Germline V gene lookup returns CDR1 LGHDT and CDR2 YNNKEL (reference sequence). This CDR3 region has 17 residues.

The V and J genes are TRBV5-6 and TRBJ2-2; tentative D call: TRBD2 (6 bases). The CDR3 is 16 residues long. Trimming removed 0 bases from V and 4 bases from J, with 13 bases in between. Germline CDR1 reads SGHDT; CDR2 reads YYEEEE. The CDR3 nucleotides read TGTGCCAGCAGCTTGGTAGCTAGCGAGACCACCGGGGAGCTGTTTTTT. It is translated as CASSLVASETTGELFF.

The genes are TRBV7-6 and TRBJ2-2, with a tentative D call TRBD2 (5 bases). The CDR3 totals 13 residues. The ends were cut back, 7 bases at V and 6 bases at J, with 12 bases in the middle. CDR1 and CDR2 from the germline V gene are SGHVS and FNYEAQ. In DNA, the CDR3 is TGTGCCAGCAATAATCGGGGTGCCGGGGAGCTGTTTTTT. This translates into CASNNRGAGELFF.